This T cell receptor beta chain was identified in a study of blood T cell repertoires in COVID-19. This clone was counted a single time. Libraries were prepared by immunoSEQ multiplex PCR; TCRdb keeps only in-frame clonotypes and omits some of them. The sample holds some 250,000 clones, approximately 82% seen once. The ends were cut back, 5 bases at V and 2 bases at J, with 9 bases in the middle. Germline values: CDR1 SNHLY, CDR2 FYNNEI. This CDR3 spans 13 amino acids. The sequenced sample consisted of peripheral blood. This TCR derives from a man aged 35 to 55 with active or convalescent COVID-19. V and J are TRBV2 and TRBJ1-1, with TRBD1 as a possible D gene (6 bases). The CDR3 nucleotides are TGTGCCAGCAGTACAGGGTATAACACTGAAGCTTTCTTT. It is translated as CASSTGYNTEAFF.